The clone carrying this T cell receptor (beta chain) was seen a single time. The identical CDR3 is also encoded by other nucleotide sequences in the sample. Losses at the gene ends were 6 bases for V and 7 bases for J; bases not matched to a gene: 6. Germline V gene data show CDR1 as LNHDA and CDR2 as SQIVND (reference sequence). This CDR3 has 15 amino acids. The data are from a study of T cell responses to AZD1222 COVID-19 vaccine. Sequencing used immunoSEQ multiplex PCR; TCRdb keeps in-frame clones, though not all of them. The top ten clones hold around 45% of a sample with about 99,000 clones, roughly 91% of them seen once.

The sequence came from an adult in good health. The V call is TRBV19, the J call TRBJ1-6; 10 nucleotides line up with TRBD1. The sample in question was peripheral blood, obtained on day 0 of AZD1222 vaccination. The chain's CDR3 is CASREPGQGNSPLHF. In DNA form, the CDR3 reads TGTGCCAGTAGAGAACCGGGACAGGGGAATTCACCCCTCCACTTT.